This record looks at one T cell receptor (beta chain) sequence and its context. Antigen specificity is unknown. CD45RO-negative, CCR7-selected cells formed the naive CD8 fraction, which excluded terminally differentiated effector memory CD45RA+ cells. This sample stems from a study of shared clonotypes between healthy human individuals. Study-level results: Several donors showed sharing of 4.5% to 5% of naive CD4 clonotypes. Donors were few, which limited the genetic and exposure-history diversity represented.

The V end lost 8 bases, the J end lost 8 bases, and 21 bases lay between the germline ends. Germline values: CDR1 SEHNR, CDR2 FQNEAQ (reference sequence). CDR3 length: 14 residues. Sorted-subset replicate PCR reactions contained approximately 190 ng DNA, corresponding to some 30,000 T cell genomes. Clones were read by immunoSEQ multiplex PCR, and TCRdb kept only the in-frame ones, dropping some. The profile shows just over 2,000,000 clones, around 96% of them singletons. This receptor was taken from a man between 18 and 29 years old in good health. The genes are TRBV7-9 and TRBJ1-2; D unresolved. Sequencing was carried out using naive CD8+ T cells sorted from blood. CDR3 nucleotide sequence: TGTGCCAGCGCAAACTATGACCCCCGAAAAGGCTACACCTTC. Encoded protein: CASANYDPRKGYTF.